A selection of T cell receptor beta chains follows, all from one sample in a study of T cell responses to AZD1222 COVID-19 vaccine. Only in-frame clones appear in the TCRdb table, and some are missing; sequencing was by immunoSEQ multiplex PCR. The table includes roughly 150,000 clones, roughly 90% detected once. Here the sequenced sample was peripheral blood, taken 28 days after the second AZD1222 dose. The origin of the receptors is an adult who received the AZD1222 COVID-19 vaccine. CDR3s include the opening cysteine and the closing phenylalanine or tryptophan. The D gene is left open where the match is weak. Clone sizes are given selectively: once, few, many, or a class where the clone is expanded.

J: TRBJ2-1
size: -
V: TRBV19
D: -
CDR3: CASSHISSYNEQFF
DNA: TGTGCCAGTAGCCACATTAGCTCCTACAATGAGCAGTTCTTC

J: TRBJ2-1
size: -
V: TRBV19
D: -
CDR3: CATRLSTTQYNEQFF
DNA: TGTGCCACCAGGCTGTCGACTACTCAATACAATGAGCAGTTCTTC

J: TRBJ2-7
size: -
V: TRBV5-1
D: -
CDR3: CASSLGPSSSYEQYF
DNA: TGCGCCAGCAGCTTGGGCCCCAGTAGCTCCTACGAGCAGTACTTC

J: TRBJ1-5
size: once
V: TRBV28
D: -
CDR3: CASSTLLGPGQPQHF
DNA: TGTGCCAGCAGTACTCTCCTGGGACCAGGGCAGCCCCAGCATTTT

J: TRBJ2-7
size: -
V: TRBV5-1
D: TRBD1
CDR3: CASSPSGTGGDEQYF
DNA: TGCGCCAGCAGCCCGTCGGGGACAGGGGGAGACGAGCAGTACTTC

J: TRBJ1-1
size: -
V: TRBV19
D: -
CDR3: CATKGTGMMNTEAFF
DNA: TGTGCCACGAAGGGGACGGGAATGATGAACACTGAAGCTTTCTTT

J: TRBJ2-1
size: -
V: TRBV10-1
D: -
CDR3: CASSESVIASNEQFF
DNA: TGCGCCAGCAGTGAGTCAGTAATAGCTAGCAATGAGCAGTTCTTC

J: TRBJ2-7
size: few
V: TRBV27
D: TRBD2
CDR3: CASGPGTSGYEQYF
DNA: TGTGCCAGCGGACCCGGGACTAGCGGCTACGAGCAGTACTTC

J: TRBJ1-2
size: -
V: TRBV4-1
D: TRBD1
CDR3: CASSQDPQGSNGYTF
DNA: TGCGCCAGCAGCCAAGACCCACAGGGGAGCAATGGCTACACCTTC

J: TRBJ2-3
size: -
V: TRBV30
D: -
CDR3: CAWSVQESKVDTQYF
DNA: TGTGCCTGGAGTGTACAGGAGTCGAAAGTGGATACGCAGTATTTT

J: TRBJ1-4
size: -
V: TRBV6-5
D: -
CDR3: CASSSSTWGGEKLFF
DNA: TGTGCCAGCAGTTCATCCACATGGGGGGGAGAAAAACTGTTTTTT

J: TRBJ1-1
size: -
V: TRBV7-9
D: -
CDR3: CASSLDLKTDMNTEAFF
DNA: TGTGCCAGCAGCTTGGACTTAAAGACGGATATGAACACTGAAGCTTTCTTT

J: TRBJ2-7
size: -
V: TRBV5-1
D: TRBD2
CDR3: CASSFSGPSPYEQYF
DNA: TGCGCCAGCAGCTTTAGCGGGCCCTCCCCCTACGAGCAGTACTTC

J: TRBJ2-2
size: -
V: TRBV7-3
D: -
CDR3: CASSPTGTLNTGELFF
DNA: TGTGCCAGCAGCCCAACCGGGACTTTGAACACCGGGGAGCTGTTTTTT

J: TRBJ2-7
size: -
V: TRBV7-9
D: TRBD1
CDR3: CASSSYLGDSGPGEQYF
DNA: TGTGCCAGCAGCTCCTACTTGGGGGACAGCGGACCAGGCGAGCAGTACTTC

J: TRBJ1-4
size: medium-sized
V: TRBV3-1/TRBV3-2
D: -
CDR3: CASSQDWGRANEKLFF
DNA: TGTGCCAGCAGCCAAGATTGGGGAAGAGCTAATGAAAAACTGTTTTTT

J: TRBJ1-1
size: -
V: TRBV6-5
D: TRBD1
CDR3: CASTQTGGMNTEAFF
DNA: TGTGCCAGCACCCAGACAGGGGGCATGAACACTGAAGCTTTCTTT

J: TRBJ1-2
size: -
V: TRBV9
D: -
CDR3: CASSVGTDPGYGYTF
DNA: TGTGCCAGCAGCGTAGGGACCGACCCCGGCTACGGCTACACCTTC

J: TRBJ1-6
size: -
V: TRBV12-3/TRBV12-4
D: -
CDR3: CASSQGNSPLHF
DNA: TGTGCCAGCAGTCAGGGGAATTCACCCCTCCACTTT

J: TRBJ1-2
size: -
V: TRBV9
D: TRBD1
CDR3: CASSSTGVYGYTF
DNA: TGTGCCAGCAGCAGTACAGGGGTCTATGGCTACACCTTC

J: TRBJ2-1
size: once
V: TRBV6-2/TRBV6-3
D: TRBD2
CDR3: CASTPRGSGRAPYNEQFF
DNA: TGTGCCAGCACCCCACGGGGGAGCGGGAGGGCCCCTTACAATGAGCAGTTCTTC

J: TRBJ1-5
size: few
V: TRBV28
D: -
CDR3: CATFGRSGHQPQHF
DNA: TGTGCCACCTTCGGACGGTCCGGTCATCAGCCCCAGCATTTT

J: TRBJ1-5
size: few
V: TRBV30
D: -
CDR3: CAWSQGAVWNQPQHF
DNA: TGTGCCTGGAGTCAGGGAGCAGTCTGGAATCAGCCCCAGCATTTT

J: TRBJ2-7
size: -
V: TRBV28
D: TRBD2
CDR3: CASSRTSGRGPYEQYF
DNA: TGTGCCAGCAGTCGGACTAGCGGGAGGGGGCCCTACGAGCAGTACTTC

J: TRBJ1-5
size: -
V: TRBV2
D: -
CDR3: CASRLYSNQPQHF
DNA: TGTGCCAGCCGGCTATATAGCAATCAGCCCCAGCATTTT

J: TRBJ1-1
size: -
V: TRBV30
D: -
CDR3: CAWSARGGSEAFF
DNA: TGTGCCTGGAGTGCCAGAGGTGGGTCTGAAGCTTTCTTT

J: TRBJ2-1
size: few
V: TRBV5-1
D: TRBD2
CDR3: CASSRLAGNNEQFF
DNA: TGCGCCAGCAGCCGTCTAGCGGGAAACAATGAGCAGTTCTTC

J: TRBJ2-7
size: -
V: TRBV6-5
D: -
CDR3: CASSYGGRDEQYF
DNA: TGTGCCAGCAGTTACGGCGGACGAGACGAGCAGTACTTC

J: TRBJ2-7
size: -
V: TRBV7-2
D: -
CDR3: CASPKSAARLFEQYF
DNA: TGTGCCAGCCCCAAGTCGGCAGCCCGCTTGTTCGAGCAGTACTTC

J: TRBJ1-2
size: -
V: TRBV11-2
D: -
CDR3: CASSTGRLSYGYTF
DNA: TGTGCCAGCAGCACGGGACGCCTATCCTATGGCTACACCTTC

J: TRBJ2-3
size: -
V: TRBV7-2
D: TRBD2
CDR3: CASSYGTSGITDTQYF
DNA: TGTGCCAGCAGCTATGGGACTAGCGGGATCACAGATACGCAGTATTTT

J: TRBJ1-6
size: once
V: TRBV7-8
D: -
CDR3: CASSQNDAPLHF
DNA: TGTGCCAGCAGCCAGAATGATGCACCCCTCCACTTT

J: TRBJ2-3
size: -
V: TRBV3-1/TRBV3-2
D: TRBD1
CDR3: CASSQIRGSGAGAFTDTQYF
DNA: TGTGCCAGCAGCCAGATCAGGGGGTCCGGGGCAGGGGCATTCACAGATACGCAGTATTTT

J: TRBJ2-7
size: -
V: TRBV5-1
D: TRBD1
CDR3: CASSEKGQSYEQYF
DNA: TGCGCCAGCAGCGAAAAGGGACAGAGCTACGAGCAGTACTTC

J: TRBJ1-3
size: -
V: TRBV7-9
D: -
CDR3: CASSQNSGNTIYF
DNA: TGTGCCAGCAGCCAAAACTCTGGAAACACCATATATTTT

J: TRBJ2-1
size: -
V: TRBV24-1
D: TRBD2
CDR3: CATSPGGSGGYNEQFF
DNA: TGTGCCACCAGTCCCGGGGGCAGCGGGGGTTACAATGAGCAGTTCTTC

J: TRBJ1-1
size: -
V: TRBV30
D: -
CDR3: CAWSAYMNTEAFF
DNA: TGTGCCTGGAGTGCTTATATGAACACTGAAGCTTTCTTT

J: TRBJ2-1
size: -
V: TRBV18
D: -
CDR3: CASSLAVYVGEQFF
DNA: TGTGCCAGCTCACTAGCGGTTTACGTAGGGGAGCAGTTCTTC

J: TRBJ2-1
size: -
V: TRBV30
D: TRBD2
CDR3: CAWRLAYNNEQFF
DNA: TGTGCCTGGCGACTAGCTTATAACAATGAGCAGTTCTTC

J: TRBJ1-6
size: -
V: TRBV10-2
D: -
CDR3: CASTLTGRNSPLHF
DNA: TGCGCCAGCACCCTAACAGGAAGAAATTCACCCCTCCACTTT

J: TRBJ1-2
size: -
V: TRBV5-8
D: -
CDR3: CASSLRANYGYTF
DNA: TGTGCCAGCAGCTTAAGGGCTAACTATGGCTACACCTTC

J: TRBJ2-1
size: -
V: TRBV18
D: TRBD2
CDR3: CASSPPGLAGNEQFF
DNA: TGTGCCAGCTCGCCTCCGGGACTAGCGGGCAATGAGCAGTTCTTC

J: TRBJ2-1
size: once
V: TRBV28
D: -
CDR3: CASIKSGTGYNEQFF
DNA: TGTGCCAGCATTAAATCCGGGACGGGGTACAATGAGCAGTTCTTC

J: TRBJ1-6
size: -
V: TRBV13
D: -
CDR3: CASSMTGENSPLHF
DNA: TGTGCCAGCAGTATGACAGGCGAGAATTCACCCCTCCACTTT

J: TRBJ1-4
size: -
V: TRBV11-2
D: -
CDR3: CASSSQGLGNEKLFF
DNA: TGTGCCAGCAGCTCCCAGGGGCTTGGTAATGAAAAACTGTTTTTT

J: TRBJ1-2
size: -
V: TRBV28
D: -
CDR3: CASSFSPGSRGYTF
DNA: TGTGCCAGCAGTTTTTCGCCAGGGTCGAGAGGCTACACCTTC

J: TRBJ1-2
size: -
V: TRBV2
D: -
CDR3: CASSPVLSNYGYTF
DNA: TGTGCCAGCAGTCCGGTCTTGTCTAACTATGGCTACACCTTC

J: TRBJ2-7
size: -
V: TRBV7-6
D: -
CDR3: CASSLEASDPYEQYF
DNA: TGTGCCAGCAGCTTAGAAGCCAGTGACCCCTACGAGCAGTACTTC

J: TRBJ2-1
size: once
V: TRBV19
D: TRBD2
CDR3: CASRSGTYNEQFF
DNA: TGTGCCAGTAGGAGCGGGACCTACAATGAGCAGTTCTTC

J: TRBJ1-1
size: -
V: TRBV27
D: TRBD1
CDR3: CASRALQGAITEAFF
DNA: TGTGCCAGCAGGGCATTACAGGGGGCAATTACTGAAGCTTTCTTT

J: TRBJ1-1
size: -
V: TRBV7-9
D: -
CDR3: CASSPEGTPNTEAFF
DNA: TGTGCCAGCAGCCCCGAAGGGACTCCGAACACTGAAGCTTTCTTT

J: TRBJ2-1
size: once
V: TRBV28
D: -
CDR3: CASSLPPGGQEQFF
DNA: TGTGCCAGCAGTCTCCCCCCGGGCGGTCAAGAGCAGTTCTTC

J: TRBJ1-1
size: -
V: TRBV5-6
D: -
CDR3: CASSFGVTPSAKPRTEAFF
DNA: TGTGCCAGCAGCTTCGGGGTAACCCCATCAGCCAAGCCCCGCACTGAAGCTTTCTTT

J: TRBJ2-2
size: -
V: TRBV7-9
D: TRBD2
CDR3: CASSDRRGGNTGELFF
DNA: TGTGCCAGCAGCGACCGCCGGGGGGGGAACACCGGGGAGCTGTTTTTT

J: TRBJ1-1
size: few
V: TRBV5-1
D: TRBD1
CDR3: CASRPPGQAPRNTEAFF
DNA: TGCGCCAGCAGACCCCCGGGACAGGCCCCTCGGAACACTGAAGCTTTCTTT

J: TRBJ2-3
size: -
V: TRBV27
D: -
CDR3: CASSLKGMRERPDTQYF
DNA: TGTGCCAGCAGTTTAAAGGGCATGAGGGAGAGGCCAGATACGCAGTATTTT

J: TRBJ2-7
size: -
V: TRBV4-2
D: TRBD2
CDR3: CASSQDWGWTSGYEQYF
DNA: TGTGCCAGCAGCCAAGATTGGGGGTGGACTAGCGGATACGAGCAGTACTTC